This T cell receptor (beta chain) was retrieved from a study of CD8+ T cells in alopecia areata. Study context: Each of the treated patients was given oral tofacitinib, 5 to 10 mg twice daily, for moderate-to-severe alopecia areata. The study's findings and limits: Resident alphabeta T-cell populations of normal skin are likewise subject to sequencing in scalp samples.

TCR sequencing used cDNA made by reverse transcription of extracted RNA. TCRdb's table, derived via immunoSEQ multiplex PCR, lists solely in-frame clones and lacks some. This sample has hundreds of thousands of clones; 57% occur once, and the top ten carry 0.45%. Worth noting for this clone: Its specificity is unknown.

This CDR3 has 13 amino acids. V shed 2 bases and J shed 4 bases, with 9 bases lying between them. Looked up from germline, CDR1 is LGHNA and CDR2 is YNFKEQ. The sequence was collected from a human donor with alopecia areata. This sequence joins TRBV4-2 and TRBJ2-7; no reliable D call. Sequenced material: CD4+ T cells sorted from blood, taken at week 0. CDR3 region: CASSQNSEYEQYF. The CDR3 DNA sequence: TGTGCCAGCAGCCAAAACTCCGAATACGAGCAGTACTTC.